The rows below give T cell receptor beta chains drawn from one sample of a study of T cells after yellow fever vaccination. Each CDR3 protein gets one entry after TCRdb re-called the 5' RACE reads with MiXCR. The sample includes 250,000 to 400,000 distinct CDR3 sequences, around 4.5% seen only once; the top ten take roughly a fifth. The sequenced sample was PBMCs, obtained 15 days after the yellow fever booster vaccination. Source of these receptors: a man younger than 35 who received the YFV17D yellow fever vaccine. Each CDR3 is given with its conserved first and last residue. The D gene is left open where the match is weak.

V gene	J gene	CDR3 length	D gene	CDR3 protein
TRBV5-1	TRBJ2-3	14	TRBD2	CASSLGRGADTQYF
TRBV5-1	TRBJ2-2	15	TRBD1	CASSQGQGAGGELFF
TRBV29-1	TRBJ2-2	13	.	CSVEEVEGGELFF
TRBV5-1	TRBJ2-1	18	.	CASSLSIRRPASYNEQFF
TRBV20-1	TRBJ1-2	14	.	CSARDQGVNYGYTF
TRBV18	TRBJ2-5	15	.	CASSPTVKGQETQYF
TRBV5-1	TRBJ1-1	15	.	CASSLAVGRNTEAFF
TRBV24-1	TRBJ2-2	15	.	CATSRGEDNTGELFF
TRBV15	TRBJ2-4	13	.	CATSRDSLAGKDF
TRBV5-1	TRBJ1-1	15	TRBD1	CASSLGLDRSTEAFF
TRBV5-1	TRBJ2-2	17	.	CASSPSRGRGTIRELFF
TRBV4-2	TRBJ2-3	17	.	CASSPNSGTPITDTQYF
TRBV5-1	TRBJ1-2	13	TRBD1	CASSTTGGDGYTF
TRBV7-9	TRBJ2-2	16	.	CASSLYRTGNTGELFF
TRBV2	TRBJ2-7	14	TRBD1	CASSEWGDRYQQYF
TRBV7-8	TRBJ1-1	13	.	CASSFFGSTEAFF
TRBV28	TRBJ1-5	15	.	CASSFIGRSNQPQHF
TRBV6-5	TRBJ2-1	14	.	CASSYQGWYNEQFF
TRBV9	TRBJ2-1	15	TRBD1	CASTPRGQSYNEQFF
TRBV5-4	TRBJ1-1	14	.	CASRPEWKNTEAFF
TRBV7-9	TRBJ1-1	13	.	CASSSPANTEAFF
TRBV4-1	TRBJ1-2	15	.	CASSQDKDSLWGYTF
TRBV20-1	TRBJ2-1	12	TRBD2	CSARARRGGEFF
TRBV28	TRBJ1-3	13	.	CASIDTGINTIYF
TRBV20-1	TRBJ1-3	14	.	CSARGGPSGNTIYF
TRBV29-1	TRBJ1-2	10	.	CSAERDGYTF
TRBV2	TRBJ2-5	11	.	CASSERPAQYF
TRBV20-1	TRBJ1-4	12	.	CSAQGGDEKLFF
TRBV5-6	TRBJ2-2	15	.	CASSLAQMNTGELFF
TRBV7-3	TRBJ2-6	16	.	CASSPSSRSGANVLTF
TRBV7-3	TRBJ1-5	16	TRBD1	CASSLWQGARNQPQHF
TRBV5-1	TRBJ1-1	14	.	CASSSEPADTEAFF
TRBV3-1	TRBJ2-3	14	.	CASSQLTARDTQYF
TRBV6-6	TRBJ1-5	13	.	CASSQTVGQPQHF
TRBV6-6	TRBJ2-2	16	TRBD2	CASKASGGAATGELFF